Listed here are 22 T cell receptor beta chains from one sample, sequenced in a study of T cells in Graves' hyperthyroidism and ophthalmopathy. Amplified regions were TCR beta CDR3 sequences from RNA transcripts. Using the HTBI primer set, a first-round RT-PCR was run on the TCR CDR3. A single record per CDR3 protein comes from TCRdb applying MiXCR to the multiplex PCR reads. This sample yields about 270,000 distinct CDR3 sequences, of which around 20% are seen a single time; over 55% belongs to the top ten. The sample taken for sequencing was blood. Receptors originate from a man aged 25-45 years with Graves' ophthalmopathy.

The chain uses TRBV7-9 and TRBJ1-2, with a weak D call TRBD1 (6 bases). Germline assignment: CDR1 SEHNR and CDR2 FQNEAQ (reference sequence). The CDR3 sequence is 18 residues long. With 5 bases removed from V and 3 bases from J, the gap between germline ends came to 25 bases. CDR3 protein: CASSKQGRLEGDDYGYTF. DNA for the CDR3: TGTGCCAGCAGCAAACAGGGACGTTTAGAGGGGGATGACTATGGCTACACCTTC.

The genes are TRBV20-1 and TRBJ1-1, with D hard to call. The CDR3 sequence is 14 residues long. Germline CDR1 and CDR2: DFQATT and SNEGSKA (reference sequence). V shed 0 bases and J shed 4 bases, with 12 bases lying between them. The CDR3 DNA reads as TGCAGTGCTAGAGACAAGTCCCGGGCCACTGAAGCTTTCTTT. Its protein is CSARDKSRATEAFF.

V and J are TRBV20-1 and TRBJ2-7, with 11 positions matching TRBD2. This CDR3 is 15 amino acids long. Trimming took 5 bases from V and 2 from J; bases not matched to a gene: 8. Germline lookup yields CDR1 DFQATT and CDR2 SNEGSKA (reference sequence). The CDR3 sequence: CSALSGRGGPYEQYF. The DNA of the CDR3 is TGCAGTGCTCTTAGCGGGAGGGGGGGGCCCTACGAGCAGTACTTC.

The V and J genes are TRBV19 and TRBJ2-1, with D uncertain. CDR1 is LNHDA and CDR2 is SQIVND in the germline V gene (reference sequence). The CDR3 length is 14 residues. The V and J ends lost 1 base and 5 bases respectively, with 9 bases between them. CDR3 coding DNA: TGTGCCAGTAGTATAGCTAGGTTCGACAATGAGCAGTTCTTC. It codes for CASSIARFDNEQFF.

In its sample, this clonotype was seen a few times. The rearrangement links TRBV20-1 to TRBJ1-2, with 8 positions matching TRBD1. The CDR3 is made up of 12 amino acids. V lost 2 bases, J lost 7 bases, and 3 bases stayed unmatched. The germline CDR1 and CDR2 sequences are DFQATT and SNEGSKA (reference sequence). The CDR3 is CSARNRGTGYTF. In nucleotides, the CDR3 is TGCAGTGCTAGAAACAGGGGGACTGGCTACACCTTC.

This clonotype was counted a few times. V usage is TRBV20-1 and J usage is TRBJ1-2; D remains unclear. V was pared by 3 bases and J by 7 bases, with 15 bases between. This CDR3 contains 13 residues. The germline CDR1 and CDR2 sequences are DFQATT and SNEGSKA (reference sequence). The CDR3 DNA is TGCAGTGCTAGCTCAAAACTCCAGGTTGGCTACACCTTC. This encodes CSASSKLQVGYTF.

V is TRBV6-1 and J is TRBJ1-2, with a tentative D call TRBD1 (6 bases). Deletions cut 8 bases from V and 4 bases from J, with 17 bases between. The CDR3 consists of 14 residues. The germline gives CDR1 MNHNS, CDR2 SASEGT. Written as DNA, the CDR3 is TGTGCCAGCCGTAATAGTAGGGGGATCTATGGCTACACCTTC. Amino acid sequence: CASRNSRGIYGYTF.

The V call is TRBV10-1, the J call TRBJ2-2; D is ambiguous. Per the germline V gene, CDR1 is WNHNN and CDR2 is SYGVQD (reference sequence). Trimming left V 0 bases short and J 6 bases short, with 8 bases between. CDR3 size: 14 residues. The chain's CDR3 is CASSESTLAGELFF. CDR3 bases: TGCGCCAGCAGTGAGTCGACGCTAGCCGGGGAGCTGTTTTTT.

This clonotype has only a few counts. The rearrangement uses TRBV24-1 and TRBJ2-1; 10 positions match TRBD2. Germline values: CDR1 KGHDR, CDR2 SFDVKD. V dropped 4 bases and J dropped 7; count of bases not matched to a gene: 9. CDR3 length equals 16 residues. The CDR3 bases are TGTGCCACCAGTGACCCTAGCGGGAGTCCGGGAAATGAGCAGTTCTTC. Translated, it gives CATSDPSGSPGNEQFF.

This clonotype was recorded many times. Given a much more abundant clone one base away, this may be a read error. This chain links TRBV11-3 with TRBJ1-1; 8 bases line up with TRBD1. The CDR3 contains 14 residues. Germline CDR1 reads SGHNT; CDR2 reads YENEEA. Trimming removed 6 bases from V and 1 base from J; junction bases left unmatched: 4. The CDR3 coding sequence is TGTGCCAGCAGTCCCGGGACAGGGAACACTGAAGCTTTCTTT. The encoded protein is CASSPGTGNTEAFF.

The sample holds a few counts of this clonotype. The CDR3 DNA is TGTGCCAGCAGCTTAGGGGGGACAGGGGGAGCCTACGAGCAGTACTTC. This sequence encodes CASSLGGTGGAYEQYF. The chain recombines TRBV7-9 with TRBJ2-7; 11 bases align to TRBD1. The CDR3 has 16 amino acids. Germline trimming cut 1 base from V and 2 bases from J; bases unmatched to any gene: 4. Germline V gene data show CDR1 as SEHNR and CDR2 as FQNEAQ (reference sequence).

The chain carries TRBV9 and TRBJ2-7, with 11 bases identical to TRBD1. J lost 7 bases, V lost 6 bases, and 6 bases had no gene match. Germline V CDR1 and CDR2: SGDLS, YYNGEE. CDR3 length equals 13 residues. The CDR3 is CASTRTGGYEQYF. The CDR3, as DNA: TGTGCCAGCACCCGGACAGGGGGCTATGAGCAGTACTTC.

The rearrangement uses TRBV12-3 or TRBV12-4 and TRBJ2-1, with 8 nucleotides matching TRBD2. The V segment lost 3 bases and the J segment 10 bases; nucleotides outside the gene matches: 11. This CDR3 region has 15 residues. CDR3 amino acids: CASSFVGSGRGEQFF. CDR3 coding DNA: TGTGCCAGCAGTTTCGTCGGGAGCGGGAGAGGAGAGCAGTTCTTC.

This clonotype has at least ten counts. The chain joins TRBV20-1 to TRBJ2-1; D not resolved. V was shortened by 6 bases and J by 9 bases, with 21 bases between the two germline ends. Germline V gene data show CDR1 as DFQATT and CDR2 as SNEGSKA (reference sequence). The CDR3 has 14 amino acids. The CDR3 DNA reads as TGCAGTGCCCCCGGCCAAGGTTTAGTGGGTGAGCAGTTCTTC. Its translation is CSAPGQGLVGEQFF.

This clonotype has a count of ten or more. The rearrangement links TRBV11-3 to TRBJ2-3; D is uncertain. There are 16 residues in the CDR3. Trimming left V 0 bases short and J 2 bases short, with 12 bases between. Germline assignment: CDR1 SGHNT and CDR2 YENEEA. CDR3 amino acids: CASSLDPRAYTDTQYF. The CDR3 region has the DNA TGTGCCAGCAGCTTAGACCCCCGAGCGTACACAGATACGCAGTATTTT.

This clonotype was seen a few times. V and J are TRBV12-3 or TRBV12-4 and TRBJ1-6; 8 nucleotides match TRBD1. J gave up 7 bases and V 2 bases, and 4 bases lay outside the gene matches. The CDR3 has 15 amino acids. The CDR3 reads CASSLRQGPNSPLHF. The CDR3 DNA reads TGTGCCAGCAGTTTAAGACAGGGGCCCAATTCACCCCTCCACTTT.

In this sample, this clonotype turned up many times. J is TRBJ1-5 and V is TRBV7-8; D is perhaps TRBD1 (6 bases). V was cut by 1 base and J by 7 bases, with 11 bases left in between. The germline CDR1 and CDR2 sequences are SGHVS and FQNEAQ. This CDR3 contains 14 residues. The CDR3 loop is CASSLGYREQPQHF. The CDR3 coding sequence is TGTGCCAGCAGCTTAGGCTACAGGGAACAGCCCCAGCATTTT.

This clonotype was observed many times. The rearrangement links TRBV28 to TRBJ1-5, with 8 bases that match TRBD1. The CDR3 is 14 residues long. Unmatched junction bases numbered 1, after V lost 0 bases and J lost 6 bases. CDR1 is MDHEN, CDR2 SYDVKM, per germline. As DNA, the CDR3 is TGTGCCAGCAGTTTATGGGACAGGGTTCAGCCCCAGCATTTT. Translation: CASSLWDRVQPQHF.

The J gene is TRBJ2-2, the V gene TRBV5-1, with D perhaps matching TRBD1 (6 bases). The CDR3 contains 16 residues. Deletions cut 1 base from V and 1 base from J, with 11 bases between. The V gene's germline CDR1 is SGHRS and CDR2 YFSETQ. The CDR3 loop reads CASSLLGHQNTGELFF. The CDR3 region has the DNA TGCGCCAGCAGCTTGCTGGGACACCAGAACACCGGGGAGCTGTTTTTT.

This clonotype was observed many times. The gene calls are TRBV6-1 and TRBJ1-5; possible D gene TRBD1, 5 bases. Trimming left V 5 bases short and J 3 bases short, with 17 bases between. The CDR3 loop spans 16 amino acids. Germline loops: CDR1 MNHNS, CDR2 SASEGT. DNA of the CDR3: TGTGCCAGCAGTTACACACAGGTTTCCTACAATCAGCCCCAGCATTTT. Encoded protein: CASSYTQVSYNQPQHF.

This clonotype has a handful of counts. The chain combines TRBV11-2 with TRBJ1-1; no definite D call. This CDR3 region has 14 residues. CDR1 and CDR2 (germline): SGHAT, FQNNGV. Trimming stripped 1 base from V and 1 base from J, with 7 bases between. The CDR3 here is CASSLVSWNTEAFF. The CDR3 coding sequence is TGTGCCAGCAGCTTAGTCTCATGGAACACTGAAGCTTTCTTT.

The chain links TRBV24-1 to TRBJ2-1; weak D call: TRBD2 (5 bases). The germline gives CDR1 KGHDR, CDR2 SFDVKD. The CDR3 loop spans 14 amino acids. Trimming pared 4 bases from V and 7 bases from J, leaving 13 bases between. This CDR3 reads CATSDPRLANEQFF. DNA for the CDR3: TGTGCCACCAGTGACCCCAGGCTAGCTAATGAGCAGTTCTTC.